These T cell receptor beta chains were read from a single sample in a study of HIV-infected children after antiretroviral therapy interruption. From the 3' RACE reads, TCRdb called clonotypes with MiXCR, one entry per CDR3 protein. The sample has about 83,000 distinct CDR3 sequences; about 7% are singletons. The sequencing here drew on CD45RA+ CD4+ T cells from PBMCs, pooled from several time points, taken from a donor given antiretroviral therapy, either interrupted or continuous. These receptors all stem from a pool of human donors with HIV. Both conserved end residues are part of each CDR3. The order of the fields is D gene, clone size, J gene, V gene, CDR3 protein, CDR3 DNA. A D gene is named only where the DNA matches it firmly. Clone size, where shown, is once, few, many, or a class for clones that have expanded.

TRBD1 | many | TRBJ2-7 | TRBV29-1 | CSVEETGTGLREQYF | TGCAGCGTTGAAGAGACCGGGACAGGGCTTAGGGAGCAGTACTTC
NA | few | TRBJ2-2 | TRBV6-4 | CASSDLVTGELFF | TGTGCCAGCAGTGACTTGGTAACCGGGGAGCTGTTTTTT
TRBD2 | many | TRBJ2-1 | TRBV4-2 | CASSQDLAGSYNEQFF | TGTGCCAGCAGCCAAGATCTAGCGGGGTCCTACAATGAGCAGTTCTTC
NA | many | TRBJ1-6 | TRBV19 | CASRIPGRNSPLHF | TGTGCCAGTAGGATCCCAGGGCGGAATTCACCCCTCCACTTT
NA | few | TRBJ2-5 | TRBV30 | CAWSRFTETQYF | TGTGCCTGGAGTCGGTTTACAGAGACCCAGTACTTC
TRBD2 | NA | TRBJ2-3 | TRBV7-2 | CASLAGGPGDTQYF | TGTGCCAGCCTAGCGGGGGGGCCGGGAGATACGCAGTATTTT
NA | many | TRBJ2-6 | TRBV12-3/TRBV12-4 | CASSFVGGSGANVLTF | TGTGCCAGCAGTTTTGTGGGGGGCTCTGGGGCCAACGTCCTGACTTTC
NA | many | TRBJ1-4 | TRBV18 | CASSQAREEKLFF | TGTGCCAGCTCACAGGCCCGGGAGGAAAAACTGTTTTTT
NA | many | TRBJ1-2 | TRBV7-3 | CASTPGVGSYGYTF | TGTGCCAGCACCCCCGGCGTAGGGTCCTATGGCTACACCTTC
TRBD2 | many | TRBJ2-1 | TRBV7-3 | CASSRRLAGAYNEQFF | TGTGCCAGCAGCCGAAGACTAGCGGGAGCCTACAATGAGCAGTTCTTC
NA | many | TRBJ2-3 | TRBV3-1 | CASSQDGRRGFTDTQYF | TGTGCCAGCAGCCAAGATGGGCGTAGGGGCTTCACAGATACGCAGTATTTT
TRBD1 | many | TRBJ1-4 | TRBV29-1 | CSTTMAGGEKLFF | TGCAGCACAACGATGGCAGGGGGTGAAAAACTGTTTTTT
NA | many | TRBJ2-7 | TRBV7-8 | CASSPQGGSAEQYF | TGTGCCAGCAGCCCGCAGGGGGGATCTGCCGAGCAGTACTTC
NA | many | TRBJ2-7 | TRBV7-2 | CASSTGSTPYEQYF | TGTGCCAGCAGTACAGGGTCCACACCCTACGAGCAGTACTTC
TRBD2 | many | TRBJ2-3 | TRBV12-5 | CASGLVSGGPGTDTQYF | TGTGCTAGTGGTTTGGTATCGGGAGGGCCTGGCACAGATACGCAGTATTTT
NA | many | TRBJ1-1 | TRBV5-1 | CASSSDGNTEAFF | TGCGCCAGCAGTTCGGACGGGAACACTGAAGCTTTCTTT
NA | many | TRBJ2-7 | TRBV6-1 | CASSEESASSYEQYF | TGTGCCAGCAGTGAAGAGTCCGCGAGCTCCTACGAGCAGTACTTC
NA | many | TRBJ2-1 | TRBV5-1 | CASSLREVSYNEQFF | TGCGCCAGCAGCTTGAGAGAAGTCTCCTACAATGAGCAGTTCTTC
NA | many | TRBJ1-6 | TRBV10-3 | CAISERLGGPSPLHF | TGTGCCATCAGTGAGCGTTTGGGGGGCCCCTCACCCCTCCACTTT
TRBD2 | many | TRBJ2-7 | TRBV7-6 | CASSRGISGTSGSYEQYF | TGTGCCAGCAGCCGAGGGATCTCCGGGACTAGCGGGTCCTACGAGCAGTACTTC
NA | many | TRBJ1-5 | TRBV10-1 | CASGSSNQPQHF | TGCGCCAGCGGATCAAGCAATCAGCCCCAGCATTTT
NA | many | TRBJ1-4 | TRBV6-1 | CASSGFAGDGEKLFF | TGTGCCAGCAGTGGGTTTGCAGGAGATGGTGAAAAACTGTTTTTT
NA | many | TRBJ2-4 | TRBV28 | CASSLRLLAKNIQYF | TGTGCCAGCAGTTTAAGGCTTTTAGCCAAAAACATTCAGTACTTC
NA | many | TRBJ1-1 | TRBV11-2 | CASSSRRYTEAFF | TGTGCCAGCAGCTCCAGGAGATACACTGAAGCTTTCTTT
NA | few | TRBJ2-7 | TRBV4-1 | CASSQASQGYNEQYF | TGCGCCAGCAGCCAAGCGAGTCAGGGTTACAATGAGCAGTACTTC
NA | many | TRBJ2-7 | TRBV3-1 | CASSPTHLYEQYF | TGTGCCAGCAGCCCGACGCATCTTTACGAGCAGTACTTC
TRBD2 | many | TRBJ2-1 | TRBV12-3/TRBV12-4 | CASSWTSAGGGNEQFF | TGTGCCAGCAGTTGGACTAGCGCGGGGGGGGGAAATGAGCAGTTCTTC
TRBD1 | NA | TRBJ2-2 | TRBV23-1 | CASSQSLRRGHTGELFF | TGCGCCAGCAGTCAATCCCTCCGTAGGGGGCACACCGGGGAGCTGTTTTTT
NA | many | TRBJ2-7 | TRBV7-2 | CASSLASNSYEQYF | TGTGCCAGCAGCTTGGCTAGCAATTCCTACGAGCAGTACTTC
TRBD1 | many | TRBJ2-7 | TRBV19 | CASSERGRNYEQYF | TGTGCCAGTAGTGAAAGGGGGCGTAACTACGAGCAGTACTTC
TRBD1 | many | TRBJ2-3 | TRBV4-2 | CASSPQTIGTGTDTQYF | TGTGCCAGCAGCCCTCAAACAATCGGGACAGGCACAGATACGCAGTATTTT